This T cell receptor (beta chain) stems from a study of cytomegalovirus exposure and HLA in healthy donors. For the study at large: The Caucasian-associated ancestry cluster contained more than 75% of the approximately 390 genotyped donors.

PCR employed 60 Vbeta and 13 Jbeta primers. Repertoires were generated with immunoSEQ multiplex PCR, while TCRdb's copy carries only in-frame clones and drops some. The sample yields roughly 120,000 clones, 60% to 85% seen once. The CDR3 has 12 amino acids. Germline CDR1 MGHDK, CDR2 SYGVNS. The chain employs TRBV25-1 and TRBJ2-5; D is unresolved. The J call may be incorrect, as the DNA end agrees better with TRBJ2-7. The TCR was taken from a middle-aged woman in good health and CMV-seropositive. Sample: PBMCs. The CDR3 coding sequence is TGTGCCAGCAGTGAAGTCAACTACGAGCAGTACTTC. Protein product: CASSEVNYEQYF.